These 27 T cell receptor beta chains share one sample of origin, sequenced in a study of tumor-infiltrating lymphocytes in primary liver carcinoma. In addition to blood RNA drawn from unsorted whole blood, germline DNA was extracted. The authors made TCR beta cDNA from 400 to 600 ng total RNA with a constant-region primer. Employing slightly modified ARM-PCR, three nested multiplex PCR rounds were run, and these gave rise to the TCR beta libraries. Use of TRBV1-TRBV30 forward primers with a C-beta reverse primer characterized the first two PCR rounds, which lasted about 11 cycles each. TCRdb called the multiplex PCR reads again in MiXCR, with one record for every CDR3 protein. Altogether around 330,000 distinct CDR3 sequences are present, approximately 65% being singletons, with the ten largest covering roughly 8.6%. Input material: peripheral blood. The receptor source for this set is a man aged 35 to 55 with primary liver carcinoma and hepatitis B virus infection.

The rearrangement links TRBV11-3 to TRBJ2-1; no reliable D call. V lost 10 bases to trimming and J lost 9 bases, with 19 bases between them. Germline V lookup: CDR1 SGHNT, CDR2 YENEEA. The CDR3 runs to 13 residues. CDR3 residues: CAISWASFSEQFF. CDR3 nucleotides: TGTGCCATCTCCTGGGCTAGTTTCAGTGAGCAGTTCTTC. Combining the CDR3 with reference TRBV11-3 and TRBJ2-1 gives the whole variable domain EAGVVQSPRYKIIEKKQPVAFWCNPISGHNTLYWYLQNLGQGPELLIRYENEEAVDDSQLPKDRFSAERLKGVDSTLKIQPAELGDSAVYLCAISWASFSEQFFGPGTRLTVL.

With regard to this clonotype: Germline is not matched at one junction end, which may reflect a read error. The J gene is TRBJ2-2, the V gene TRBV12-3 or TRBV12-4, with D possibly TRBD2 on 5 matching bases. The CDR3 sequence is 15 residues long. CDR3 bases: TGTGCCAGCACCGTTCGACCGAGAAACACCGGGGAGCTGTTATTT. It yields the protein CASTVRPRNTGELLF.

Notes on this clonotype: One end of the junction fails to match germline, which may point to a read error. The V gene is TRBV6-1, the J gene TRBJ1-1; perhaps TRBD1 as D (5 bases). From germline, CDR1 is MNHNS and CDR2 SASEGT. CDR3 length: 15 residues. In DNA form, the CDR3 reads TGTGCCAGCAGTGAGGGTTTAGGTAGGGGAACTGAAGCTCTCTTT. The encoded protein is CASSEGLGRGTEALF.

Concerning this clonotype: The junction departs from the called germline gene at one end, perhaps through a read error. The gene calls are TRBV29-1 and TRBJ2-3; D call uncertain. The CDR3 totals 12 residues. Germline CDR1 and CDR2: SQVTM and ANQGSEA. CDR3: CNVDVGWNTQYF. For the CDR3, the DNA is TGCAACGTTGATGTCGGGTGGAATACGCAGTATTTT.

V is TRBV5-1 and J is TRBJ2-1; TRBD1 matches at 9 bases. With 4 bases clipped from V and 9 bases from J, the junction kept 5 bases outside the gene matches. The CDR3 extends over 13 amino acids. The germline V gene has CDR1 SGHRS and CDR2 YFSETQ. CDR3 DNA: TGCGCCAGCAGCCGGGGACAGGGAGGTGAGCAGTTCTTC. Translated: CASSRGQGGEQFF.

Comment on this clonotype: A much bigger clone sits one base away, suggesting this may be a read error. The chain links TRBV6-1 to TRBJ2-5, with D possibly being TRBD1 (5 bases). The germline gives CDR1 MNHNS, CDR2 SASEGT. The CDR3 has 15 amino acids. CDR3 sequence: CASSEGQGRQEAQYF. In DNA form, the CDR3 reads TGTGCCAGCAGTGAAGGCCAGGGCCGACAAGAGGCCCAGTACTTC.

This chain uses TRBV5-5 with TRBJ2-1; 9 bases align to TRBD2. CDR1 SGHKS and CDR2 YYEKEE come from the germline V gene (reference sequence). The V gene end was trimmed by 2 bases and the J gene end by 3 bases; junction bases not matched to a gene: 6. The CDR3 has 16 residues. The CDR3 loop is CASSLLAGASYNEQFF. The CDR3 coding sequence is TGTGCCAGCAGCTTATTAGCGGGAGCGAGCTACAATGAGCAGTTCTTC.

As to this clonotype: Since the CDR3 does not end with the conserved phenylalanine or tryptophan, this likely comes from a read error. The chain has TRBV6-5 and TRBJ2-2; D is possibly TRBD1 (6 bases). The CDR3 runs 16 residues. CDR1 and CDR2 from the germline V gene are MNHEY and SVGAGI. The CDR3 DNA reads TGTGCCAGCAGTTCTCCAGGGGTCTCCGTCACCGAGGAGCTGTTTCTT. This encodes CASSSPGVSVTEELFL.

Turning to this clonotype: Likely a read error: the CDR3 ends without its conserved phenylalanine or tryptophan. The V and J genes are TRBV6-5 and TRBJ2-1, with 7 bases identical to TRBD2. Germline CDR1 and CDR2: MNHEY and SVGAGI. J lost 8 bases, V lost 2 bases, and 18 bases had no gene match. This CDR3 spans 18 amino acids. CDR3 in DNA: TGTGCCAGCAGTTACCGCCAAGGACTAGGAATGGGGCACGATGAGCAGTTCTTA. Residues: CASSYRQGLGMGHDEQFL.

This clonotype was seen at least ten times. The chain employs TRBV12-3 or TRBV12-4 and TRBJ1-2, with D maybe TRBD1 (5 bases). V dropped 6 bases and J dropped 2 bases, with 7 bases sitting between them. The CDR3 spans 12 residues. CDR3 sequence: CASRQGNYGYTF. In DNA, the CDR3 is TGTGCCAGCAGGCAGGGCAACTATGGCTACACCTTC.

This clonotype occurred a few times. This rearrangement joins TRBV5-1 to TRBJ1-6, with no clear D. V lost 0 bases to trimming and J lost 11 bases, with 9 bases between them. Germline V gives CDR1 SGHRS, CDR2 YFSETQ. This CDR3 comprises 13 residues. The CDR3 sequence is CASSLEGLPPLHF. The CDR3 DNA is TGCGCCAGCAGCTTGGAGGGCTTGCCACCCCTCCACTTT.

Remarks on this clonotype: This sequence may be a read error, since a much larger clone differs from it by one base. The CDR3 nucleotides are TGTGCCAGCAGAGGGCGCGGAACTACCAGGCAAGAGACCCAGTACTTC. It translates to CASRGRGTTRQETQYF. This chain uses TRBV12-3 or TRBV12-4 with TRBJ2-5; D not certain. The CDR3 has 16 amino acids. V was pared by 6 bases and J by 2 bases, with 19 bases between.

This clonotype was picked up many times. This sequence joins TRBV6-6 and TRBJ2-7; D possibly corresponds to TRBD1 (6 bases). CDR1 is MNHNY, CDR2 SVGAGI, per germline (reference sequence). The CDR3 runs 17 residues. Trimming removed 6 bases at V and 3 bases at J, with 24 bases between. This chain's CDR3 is CASSRGRNGQNFYEQYF. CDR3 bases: TGTGCCAGCAGCCGAGGCAGAAACGGACAGAATTTCTACGAGCAGTACTTC.

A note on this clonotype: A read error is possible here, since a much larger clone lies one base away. The CDR3 sequence is CSVGSRPLCYGQYF. The CDR3 bases are TGCAGCGTTGGGTCCAGGCCCCTGTGCTACGGGCAGTACTTC. This chain links TRBV29-1 with TRBJ2-7, with no clear D. The CDR3 is made up of 14 amino acids. CDR1 is SQVTM and CDR2 is ANQGSEA in the germline V gene.

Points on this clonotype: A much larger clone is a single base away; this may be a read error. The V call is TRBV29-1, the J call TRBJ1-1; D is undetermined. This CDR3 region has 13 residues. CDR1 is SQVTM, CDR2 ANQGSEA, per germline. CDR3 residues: CSVERRLNSEAFF. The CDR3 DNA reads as TGCAGCGTTGAGCGACGGCTGAACAGTGAAGCTTTCTTT.

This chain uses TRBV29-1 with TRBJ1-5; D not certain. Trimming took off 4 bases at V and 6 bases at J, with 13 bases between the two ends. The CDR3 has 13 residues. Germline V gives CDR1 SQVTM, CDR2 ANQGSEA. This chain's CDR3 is CSVGGGLGQPQHF. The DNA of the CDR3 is TGCAGCGTTGGTGGAGGGCTTGGTCAGCCCCAGCATTTT.

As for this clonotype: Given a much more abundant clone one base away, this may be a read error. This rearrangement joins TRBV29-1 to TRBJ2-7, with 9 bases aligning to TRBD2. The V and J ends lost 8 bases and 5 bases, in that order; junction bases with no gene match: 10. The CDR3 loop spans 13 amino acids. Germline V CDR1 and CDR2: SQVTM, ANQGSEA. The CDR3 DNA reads TGCAGCACGATTAGCGGGAGTTTCCACGAGCAGTACTTC. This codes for CSTISGSFHEQYF.

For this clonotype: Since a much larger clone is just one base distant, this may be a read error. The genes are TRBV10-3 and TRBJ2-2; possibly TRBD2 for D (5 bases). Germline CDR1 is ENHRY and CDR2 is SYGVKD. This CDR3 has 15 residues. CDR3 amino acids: CAINESLAGTGELFF. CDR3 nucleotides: TGTGCCATCAATGAGTCCCTAGCCGGCACCGGGGAGCTGTTTTTT.

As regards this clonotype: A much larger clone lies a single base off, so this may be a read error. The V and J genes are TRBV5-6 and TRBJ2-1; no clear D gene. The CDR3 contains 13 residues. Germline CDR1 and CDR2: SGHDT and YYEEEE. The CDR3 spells CASSLVGNNKQFF. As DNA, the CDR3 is TGTGCCAGCAGCTTGGTTGGGAACAATAAGCAGTTCTTC.

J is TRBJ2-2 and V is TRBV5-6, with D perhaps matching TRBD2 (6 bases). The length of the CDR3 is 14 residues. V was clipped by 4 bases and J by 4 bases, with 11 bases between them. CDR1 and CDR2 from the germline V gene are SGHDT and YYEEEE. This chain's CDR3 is CASSPGTATGELFF. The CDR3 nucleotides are TGTGCCAGCAGCCCCGGGACTGCCACCGGGGAGCTGTTTTTT.

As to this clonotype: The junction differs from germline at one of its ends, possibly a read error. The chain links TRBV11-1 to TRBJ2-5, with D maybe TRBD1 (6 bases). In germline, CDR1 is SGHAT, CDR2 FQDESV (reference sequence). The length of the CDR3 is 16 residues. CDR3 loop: CASSFTIGTSQEIQYF. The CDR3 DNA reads TGTGCCAGCAGCTTCACTATCGGGACATCTCAAGAGATCCAGTACTTC.

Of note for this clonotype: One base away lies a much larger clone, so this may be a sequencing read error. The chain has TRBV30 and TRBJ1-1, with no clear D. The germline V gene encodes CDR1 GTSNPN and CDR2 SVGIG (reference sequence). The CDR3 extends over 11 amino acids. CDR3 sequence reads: CARSSSSEAFF. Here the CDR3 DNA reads TGTGCCCGGAGTTCAAGCTCTGAAGCTTTCTTT.

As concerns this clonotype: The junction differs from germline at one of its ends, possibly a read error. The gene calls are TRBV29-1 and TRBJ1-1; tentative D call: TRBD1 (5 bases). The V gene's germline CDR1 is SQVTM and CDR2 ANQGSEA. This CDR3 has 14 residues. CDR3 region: CSVAIRQTNAEAFF. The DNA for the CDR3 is TGCAGCGTTGCGATTCGACAGACGAACGCTGAAGCTTTCTTT.

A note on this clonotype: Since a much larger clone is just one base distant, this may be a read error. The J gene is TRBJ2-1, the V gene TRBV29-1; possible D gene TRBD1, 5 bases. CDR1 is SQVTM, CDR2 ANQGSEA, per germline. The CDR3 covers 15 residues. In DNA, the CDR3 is TGCAGCGTTGACGGCCAGGGAAGCTCCTACAATGAGCAGCTCTTC. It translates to CSVDGQGSSYNEQLF.

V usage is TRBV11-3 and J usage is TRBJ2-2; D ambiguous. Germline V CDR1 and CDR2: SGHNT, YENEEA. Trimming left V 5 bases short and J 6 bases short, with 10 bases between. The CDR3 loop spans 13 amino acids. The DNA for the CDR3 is TGTGCCAGCAGCATCATTCGGGCCGGGGAGCTGTTTTTT. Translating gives CASSIIRAGELFF.

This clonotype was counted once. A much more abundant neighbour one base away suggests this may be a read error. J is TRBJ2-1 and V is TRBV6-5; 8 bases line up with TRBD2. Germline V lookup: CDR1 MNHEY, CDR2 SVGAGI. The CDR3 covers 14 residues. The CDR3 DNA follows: TGTGCCAGCAGACCGGGACTAGGACACAATGAGCATTTCTTC. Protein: CASRPGLGHNEHFF.

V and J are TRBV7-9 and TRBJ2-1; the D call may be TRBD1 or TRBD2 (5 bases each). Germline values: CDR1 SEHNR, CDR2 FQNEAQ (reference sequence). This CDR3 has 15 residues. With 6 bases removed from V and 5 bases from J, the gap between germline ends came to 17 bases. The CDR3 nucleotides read TGTGCCAGCAGTGACAGTTTATCCGGGAACAATGAGCAGTTCTTC. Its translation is CASSDSLSGNNEQFF.